What follows are 9 T cell receptor beta chains derived from one specimen sequenced in a study of T cells expressing NK-cell markers. TCRdb reprocessed the 5' RACE reads, keeping one entry per CDR3 protein, no DNA. The listing records about 390,000 distinct CDR3 sequences. The specimen sequenced was blood T cells: a sorted CD56 or NKG2C T cell subset, CD4+ or CD8+ T cells, or bulk PBMC T cells (not recorded which). The receptors come from a woman aged 50 to 65 in good health.

The gene calls are TRBV3-1 and TRBJ2-5; TCRdb returns TRBD1, unconfirmable since there is no DNA. The length of the CDR3 is 16 residues. The V gene's germline CDR1 is LGHDT and CDR2 YNNKEL (reference sequence). The CDR3: CASSHNSRDGGKTQYF.

The chain uses TRBV3-1 and TRBJ2-5; TCRdb calls TRBD2, which cannot be checked without DNA. Germline-derived CDR1 and CDR2 are LGHDT and YNNKEL (reference sequence). This CDR3 comprises 16 residues. CDR3 region: CASSQQTSMGEETQYF.

The V call is TRBV10-3, the J call TRBJ2-1; no DNA is available, so the TRBD2 call from TCRdb remains unchecked. CDR1 is ENHRY and CDR2 is SYGVKD in the germline V gene. This CDR3 comprises 16 residues. CDR3 residues: CAISGAGGTKSNEQFF.

The chain has TRBV18 and TRBJ2-7; checking the TCRdb D call of TRBD2 is not possible without DNA. This CDR3 region has 14 residues. Germline CDR1 reads KGHSH; CDR2 reads LQKENI. The CDR3 is CASSILAGVGEQYF. The full variable domain, with the rest looked up from reference TRBV18 and TRBJ2-7, is NAGVMQNPRHLVRRRGQEARLRCSPMKGHSHVYWYRQLPEEGLKFMVYLQKENIIDESGMPKERFSAEFPKEGPSILRIQQVVRGDSAAYFCASSILAGVGEQYFGPGTRLTVT.

The rearrangement uses TRBV15 and TRBJ1-6. This CDR3 has 13 amino acids. The germline V gene encodes CDR1 LNHNV and CDR2 YYDKDF (reference sequence). This chain's CDR3 is CATSRGLGSPLHF.

This chain connects TRBV9 to TRBJ2-7; TCRdb indicates TRBD1, and absent DNA this call remains unverified. CDR3 length equals 13 residues. CDR1 is SGDLS and CDR2 is YYNGEE in the germline V gene. The CDR3 protein is CASSGGGVSEQYF.

The chain joins TRBV12-3 or TRBV12-4 to TRBJ1-1; checking the TCRdb D call of TRBD1 is not possible without DNA. CDR3 length: 14 amino acids. The CDR3 protein is CASSLRRGLAEAFF.

The chain uses TRBV3-1 and TRBJ1-1. The V gene's germline CDR1 is LGHDT and CDR2 YNNKEL (reference sequence). The CDR3 contains 13 residues. The CDR3 is CASSQAIHREAFF.

This chain connects TRBV12-3 or TRBV12-4 to TRBJ2-1; TCRdb designates TRBD1, a call that cannot be tested without DNA. The CDR3 extends over 18 amino acids. CDR3 in amino acids: CASSYGTSLSENPLEQFF.